This T cell receptor (beta chain) comes out of a study of vaccination effects on CD4 cells after COVID-19. Using viral peptide pools, the ViraFEST assay grew out antigen-specific CD4+ T cells prior to sequencing. Once cultured for 10 days, the cells underwent separation to obtain CD4+ T cells. None of the vaccinated had previously contracted SARS-CoV-2, and their nucleocapsid antibodies tested negative. Some 2 million PBMC per well were cultured with around 11 IU/ml IL-2 and approximately 9.1 ug/ml peptides. Each culture had half its medium swapped for IL-2 medium on days 3 and 7. Whole-study results and caveats: Few convalescent patients were studied, and early post-infection samples were lacking.

Germline CDR1 MGHDK, CDR2 SYGVNS. CDR3 length: 13 residues. Trimming stripped 6 bases from V and 8 bases from J, with 13 bases between. Profiling relied on immunoSEQ multiplex PCR, and the TCRdb table lists in-frame clones only, not all of them. The repertoire consists of tens of thousands of clones, with roughly 73% occurring once and the leading ten covering 27%. Comments on this clone: The antigen is not known.

The material sequenced was CD4+ T cells from PBMCs cultured with HCoV-OC43 spike peptides, taken before COVID-19 vaccination. The subset here: HCoV-OC43 spike overlapping peptide pool stimulation. V gene TRBV25-1 combines with J gene TRBJ1-4; tentative D call: TRBD1 (5 bases). The TCR sequence derives from a human donor who received a COVID-19 vaccine. This chain's CDR3 is CASRGLTREKLFF. The CDR3 nucleotides read TGTGCCAGCAGGGGGCTGACGCGGGAAAAACTGTTTTTT.